Listed below are T cell receptor beta chains from one sample, sequenced in a study of blood T cell repertoires in COVID-19. Only in-frame clones appear in the TCRdb table, and some are missing; sequencing was by immunoSEQ multiplex PCR. The repertoire has around 190,000 clones, roughly 82% of them found once; the top ten carry around 8%. The specimen sequenced was peripheral blood. The receptor set was obtained from a woman aged 55 to 70 with COVID-19, enrolled during active disease. Each CDR3 is given with its conserved first and last residue. Fields, in order: clone size, J gene, V gene, D gene, CDR3 protein, CDR3 DNA. A D gene is named only where the DNA matches it firmly. Clone sizes are given selectively: once, few, many, or a class where the clone is expanded.

clone_size: NA; j_call: TRBJ1-2; v_call: TRBV15; d_call: TRBD1; cdr3_aa: CATSRAQGNGYTF; cdr3_nt: TGTGCCACCAGCAGAGCACAGGGGAATGGCTACACCTTC
clone_size: NA; j_call: TRBJ2-1; v_call: TRBV5-1; d_call: TRBD2; cdr3_aa: CASSFTLAGSNHNEQFF; cdr3_nt: TGCGCCAGCAGCTTCACACTAGCGGGCTCAAACCACAATGAGCAGTTCTTC
clone_size: NA; j_call: TRBJ2-7; v_call: TRBV18; d_call: TRBD2; cdr3_aa: CASSRTSGSSSYEQYF; cdr3_nt: TGTGCCAGCTCAAGGACTAGCGGGAGTTCATCCTACGAGCAGTACTTC
clone_size: few; j_call: TRBJ2-1; v_call: TRBV5-1; d_call: TRBD2; cdr3_aa: CASRPSGPSYNEQFF; cdr3_nt: TGCGCCAGCAGACCTAGCGGTCCCTCCTACAATGAGCAGTTCTTC
clone_size: NA; j_call: TRBJ2-2; v_call: TRBV6-5; d_call: NA; cdr3_aa: CATLESGELFF; cdr3_nt: TGTGCCACTCTAGAGTCCGGGGAGCTGTTTTTT
clone_size: NA; j_call: TRBJ2-3; v_call: TRBV5-6; d_call: NA; cdr3_aa: CASSLARGQSTDTQYF; cdr3_nt: TGTGCCAGCAGCTTGGCCCGCGGACAAAGCACAGATACGCAGTATTTT
clone_size: NA; j_call: TRBJ1-6; v_call: TRBV7-2; d_call: TRBD1; cdr3_aa: CASSLFPGQGASRPPLHF; cdr3_nt: TGTGCCAGCAGCCTATTCCCAGGACAGGGGGCGAGTCGGCCACCCCTCCACTTT
clone_size: few; j_call: TRBJ2-3; v_call: TRBV18; d_call: NA; cdr3_aa: CASSPRGSSTDTQYF; cdr3_nt: TGTGCCAGCTCACCACGAGGCAGCAGCACAGATACGCAGTATTTT
clone_size: NA; j_call: TRBJ1-2; v_call: TRBV28; d_call: NA; cdr3_aa: CASGRGNPNYGYTF; cdr3_nt: TGTGCCAGCGGCAGGGGTAATCCTAACTATGGCTACACCTTC
clone_size: NA; j_call: TRBJ1-4; v_call: TRBV27; d_call: TRBD1; cdr3_aa: CASRLQGVGEKLFF; cdr3_nt: TGTGCCAGCAGACTCCAGGGGGTGGGTGAAAAACTGTTTTTT
clone_size: few; j_call: TRBJ1-1; v_call: TRBV28; d_call: TRBD1; cdr3_aa: CASTSGGPEAFF; cdr3_nt: TGTGCCAGCACTTCAGGGGGCCCTGAAGCTTTCTTT
clone_size: NA; j_call: TRBJ1-1; v_call: TRBV7-3; d_call: TRBD1; cdr3_aa: CASSQGQGYTAFF; cdr3_nt: TGTGCCAGCAGCCAAGGACAGGGTTATACGGCTTTCTTT
clone_size: NA; j_call: TRBJ1-5; v_call: TRBV27; d_call: TRBD1; cdr3_aa: CASSQGYNQPQHF; cdr3_nt: TGTGCCAGTTCACAGGGGTACAATCAGCCCCAGCATTTT
clone_size: NA; j_call: TRBJ1-5; v_call: TRBV7-9; d_call: NA; cdr3_aa: CASSFGAGNQPQHF; cdr3_nt: TGTGCCAGCAGCTTTGGGGCAGGAAATCAGCCCCAGCATTTT
clone_size: NA; j_call: TRBJ1-3; v_call: TRBV5-4; d_call: TRBD1; cdr3_aa: CASSSGTGPGNTIYF; cdr3_nt: TGTGCCAGCAGCTCCGGGACAGGTCCTGGAAACACCATATATTTT
clone_size: NA; j_call: TRBJ2-5; v_call: TRBV5-1; d_call: NA; cdr3_aa: CASSVGGGRETQYF; cdr3_nt: TGCGCCAGCAGCGTGGGCGGGGGCCGAGAGACCCAGTACTTC
clone_size: NA; j_call: TRBJ1-5; v_call: TRBV19; d_call: NA; cdr3_aa: CASSSNQPQHF; cdr3_nt: TGTGCCAGTAGTTCTAATCAGCCCCAGCATTTT
clone_size: NA; j_call: TRBJ1-2; v_call: TRBV27; d_call: NA; cdr3_aa: CASSLGRGSNYGYTF; cdr3_nt: TGTGCCAGCAGTTTAGGGCGGGGCAGCAACTATGGCTACACCTTC
clone_size: NA; j_call: TRBJ2-3; v_call: TRBV6-5; d_call: NA; cdr3_aa: CASRGQGKVTDTQYF; cdr3_nt: TGTGCCAGCAGAGGCCAGGGGAAAGTCACAGATACGCAGTATTTT
clone_size: NA; j_call: TRBJ2-3; v_call: TRBV29-1; d_call: NA; cdr3_aa: CSGGLKTFTDTQYF; cdr3_nt: TGCAGCGGGGGACTCAAAACCTTCACAGATACGCAGTATTTT
clone_size: NA; j_call: TRBJ1-1; v_call: TRBV29-1; d_call: TRBD1; cdr3_aa: CSVWGQMNTEAFF; cdr3_nt: TGCAGCGTTTGGGGACAGATGAACACTGAAGCTTTCTTT
clone_size: NA; j_call: TRBJ2-3; v_call: TRBV9; d_call: NA; cdr3_aa: CASSVLQGTDTQYF; cdr3_nt: TGTGCCAGCAGCGTTTTGCAGGGCACAGATACGCAGTATTTT
clone_size: NA; j_call: TRBJ1-2; v_call: TRBV5-4; d_call: NA; cdr3_aa: CASSLSPRDGYTF; cdr3_nt: TGTGCCAGCAGCTTGTCCCCACGGGATGGCTACACCTTC
clone_size: NA; j_call: TRBJ1-1; v_call: TRBV5-1; d_call: TRBD1; cdr3_aa: CASSLRQGASEAFF; cdr3_nt: TGCGCCAGCAGCTTGAGACAGGGGGCATCTGAAGCTTTCTTT